The 23 T cell receptor beta chains listed next were all sequenced from one sample in a study of blood T cell repertoires in COVID-19. TCRdb's table, derived via immunoSEQ multiplex PCR, lists solely in-frame clones and lacks some. The table includes fewer than 350,000 clones, roughly 90% detected once. The sequenced sample consisted of PBMCs or T cells enriched from blood (not recorded which). These receptors came from a young woman with acute COVID-19.

The chain is built from TRBV27 and TRBJ2-1; D is perhaps TRBD2 (5 bases). This CDR3 region has 17 residues. Germline CDR1 reads MNHEY; CDR2 reads SMNVEV (reference sequence). Trimming left V 3 bases short and J 10 bases short, with 25 bases between. The CDR3 DNA is TGTGCCAGCAGTTTGAGATACAGAGTATCGGCACCGGGGGAGCAGTTCTTC. This sequence encodes CASSLRYRVSAPGEQFF.

CDR3 amino acids: CASRTGQGLEKLFF. For the CDR3, the DNA is TGTGCCAGCAGGACGGGACAGGGCCTTGAAAAACTGTTTTTT. This chain uses TRBV2 with TRBJ1-4; TRBD1 matches 9 bases. CDR1 is SNHLY, CDR2 FYNNEI, per germline. The CDR3 consists of 14 residues. Trimming at V came to 6 bases and at J to 7 bases, leaving 6 bases not matched to a gene. Drawing the rest from reference TRBV2 and TRBJ1-4, the complete variable domain is EPEVTQTPSHQVTQMGQEVILRCVPISNHLYFYWYRQILGQKVEFLVSFYNNEISEKSEIFDDQFSVERPDGSNFTLKIRSTKLEDSAMYFCASRTGQGLEKLFFGSGTQLSVL.

This chain links TRBV2 with TRBJ2-1; 10 bases map to TRBD2. The CDR3 is 12 residues long. The germline V gene encodes CDR1 SNHLY and CDR2 FYNNEI. With V trimmed by 6 bases and J by 11 bases, 4 bases remained unmatched. The CDR3 reads CASSATSGKQFF. The CDR3 DNA reads as TGTGCCAGCAGCGCAACTAGCGGGAAGCAGTTCTTC.

Written as DNA, the CDR3 is TGCGCCAGCAGCCGGGACAGGGGTGGTGAAAAACTGTTTTTT. This encodes CASSRDRGGEKLFF. V is TRBV5-1 and J is TRBJ1-4; 10 bases match TRBD1. V was pared by 4 bases and J by 7 bases, with 4 bases of the junction left unmatched. CDR3 length: 14 residues. CDR1 is SGHRS, CDR2 YFSETQ, per germline. The full variable domain, in which reference TRBV5-1 and TRBJ1-4 provide the parts outside the CDR3, is KAGVTQTPRYLIKTRGQQVTLSCSPISGHRSVSWYQQTPGQGLQFLFEYFSETQRNKGNFPGRFSGRQFSNSRSEMNVSTLELGDSALYLCASSRDRGGEKLFFGSGTQLSVL.

The chain joins TRBV5-1 to TRBJ2-3; 7 bases fit TRBD1. V shed 3 bases, J shed 2 bases, and the junction held 12 bases outside the gene matches. This CDR3 contains 17 residues. Germline assignment: CDR1 SGHRS and CDR2 YFSETQ. This CDR3 is CASSSGTGTAITDTQYF. Written as DNA, the CDR3 is TGCGCCAGCAGCTCAGGTACCGGGACAGCTATCACAGATACGCAGTATTTT.

The rearrangement joins TRBV5-5 to TRBJ1-6; tentatively, D is TRBD1 (6 bases). Trimming shortened V by 3 bases and J by 10 bases, and 14 bases separated the two germline ends. The CDR3 sequence is 14 residues long. CDR1 and CDR2 (germline): SGHKS, YYEKEE (reference sequence). For the CDR3, the DNA is TGTGCCAGCAGCTCTCAACAGGGTCAGTCACCCCTCCACTTT. This translates into CASSSQQGQSPLHF.

The rearrangement uses TRBV14 and TRBJ2-7; D remains unclear. CDR1 is SGHDN, CDR2 FVKESK, per germline. V was pared by 1 base and J by 2 bases, with 12 bases between. The CDR3 is 15 amino acids. The CDR3 DNA sequence: TGTGCCAGCAGCCAAGGACTCTATTCCCCCTACGAGCAGTACTTC. The encoded protein is CASSQGLYSPYEQYF.

V gene TRBV7-9 combines with J gene TRBJ1-2, with 9 bases that match TRBD1. Losses at the gene ends were 2 bases for V and 8 bases for J; bases not matched to a gene: 12. The CDR3 loop spans 16 amino acids. Germline CDR1 is SEHNR and CDR2 is FQNEAQ (reference sequence). The CDR3 DNA is TGTGCCAGCAGCTTAACCCTACAGGGGGCGCTTGACGGCTACACCTTC. It specifies CASSLTLQGALDGYTF.

The sample holds one count of this clone. The genes are TRBV19 and TRBJ2-3; TRBD2 aligns across 7 bases. This CDR3 spans 15 amino acids. Per germline, CDR1 LNHDA and CDR2 SQIVND (reference sequence). V was pared by 5 bases and J by 4 bases, with 9 bases of the junction left unmatched. The CDR3: CASSSDFAGADTQYF. The CDR3 nucleotides are TGTGCCAGTAGTTCGGACTTCGCGGGGGCAGATACGCAGTATTTT.

This rearrangement joins TRBV4-1 to TRBJ2-2; 10 nucleotides match TRBD2. This CDR3 region has 16 residues. V lost 1 base and J lost 4; bases outside the gene matches: 3. Germline V gives CDR1 MGHRA, CDR2 YSYEKL. In nucleotides, the CDR3 is TGCGCCAGCAGCCAAGGACTAGCGGGTCGCACCGGGGAGCTGTTTTTT. It encodes CASSQGLAGRTGELFF.

This clone was seen just once. The genes are TRBV28 and TRBJ2-4, with D tentatively TRBD1 (6 bases). V lost 9 bases and J 0 bases, leaving 12 bases between the germline ends. Germline CDR1 reads MDHEN; CDR2 reads SYDVKM. The CDR3 length is 14 residues. The CDR3 spells CASTQGRAKNIQYF. Written as DNA, the CDR3 is TGTGCCAGTACCCAGGGGAGAGCCAAAAACATTCAGTACTTC.

The rearrangement links TRBV18 to TRBJ2-4, with 10 bases that match TRBD2. The germline gives CDR1 KGHSH, CDR2 LQKENI. Losses at the gene ends were 4 bases for V and 1 base for J; bases not matched to a gene: 4. The CDR3 is made up of 16 amino acids. CDR3 nucleotides: TGTGCCAGCTCACAAGCGGGAGGGCCGGCCAAAAACATTCAGTACTTC. Protein: CASSQAGGPAKNIQYF.

The CDR3 nucleotides read TGTGCCAGCAGCCAAGAACTAGCGGGATTTACCGGGGAGCTGTTTTTT. Translated, it gives CASSQELAGFTGELFF. V usage is TRBV3-1 (or the pseudogene TRBV3-2) and J usage is TRBJ2-2; 10 nucleotides line up with TRBD2. The CDR3 totals 16 residues. The germline CDR1 and CDR2 sequences are LGHDT and YNNKEL (reference sequence). The junction had 3 bases not matched to a gene; V was cut back by 0 bases and J by 5 bases.

The chain employs TRBV4-1 and TRBJ2-1; 11 bases match TRBD1. The germline gives CDR1 MGHRA, CDR2 YSYEKL. V was clipped by 4 bases and J by 6 bases; unmatched bases: 8. The CDR3 has 16 residues. The CDR3 bases are TGCGCCAGCAGCCGTTTAACGGGACAGGGGGGCAATGAGCAGTTCTTC. Its translation: CASSRLTGQGGNEQFF.

This clone was observed a single time. This chain joins TRBV27 and TRBJ2-1, with TRBD2 identical over 11 bases. In germline, CDR1 is MNHEY, CDR2 SMNVEV (reference sequence). V shed 7 bases, J shed 4 bases, and the junction held 9 bases outside the gene matches. The CDR3 sequence is 16 residues long. The CDR3 DNA reads as TGTGCCAGCACATTACTAGCGGGAGATTCGTACAATGAGCAGTTCTTC. Residues: CASTLLAGDSYNEQFF.

This chain links TRBV19 with TRBJ1-2; 8 nucleotides match TRBD1. There are 14 residues in the CDR3. Germline-derived CDR1 and CDR2 are LNHDA and SQIVND (reference sequence). J lost 2 bases, V lost 6 bases, and 5 bases had no gene match. CDR3 in amino acids: CASRGTGMNYGYTF. CDR3 DNA sequence: TGTGCCAGTAGAGGGACAGGAATGAACTATGGCTACACCTTC.

The chain couples TRBV7-8 to TRBJ1-3; no reliable D call. The CDR3 extends over 14 amino acids. V dropped 3 bases and J dropped 0 bases, with 6 bases sitting between them. The germline V gene encodes CDR1 SGHVS and CDR2 FQNEAQ. The CDR3 DNA reads as TGTGCCAGCAGCTTCCGGTCCTCTGGAAACACCATATATTTT. Translation: CASSFRSSGNTIYF. Variable domain in full (rest from reference TRBV7-8 and TRBJ1-3): GAGVSQSPRYKVAKRGQDVALRCDPISGHVSLFWYQQALGQGPEFLTYFQNEAQLDKSGLPSDRFFAERPEGSVSTLKIQRTQQEDSAVYLCASSFRSSGNTIYFGEGSWLTVV.

The rearrangement uses TRBV30 and TRBJ1-6; D ambiguous. The ends were cut back, 0 bases at V and 14 bases at J, with 23 bases in the middle. Germline CDR1 reads GTSNPN; CDR2 reads SVGIG (reference sequence). The CDR3 length is 16 residues. The CDR3: CAWSVRGSWRGATLHF. The CDR3 bases are TGTGCCTGGAGTGTACGCGGATCCTGGCGGGGAGCCACCCTCCACTTT.

The chain recombines TRBV6-2 or TRBV6-3 with TRBJ2-5, with a tentative D call TRBD1 (5 bases). Trimming shortened V by 0 bases and J by 7 bases, and 21 bases separated the two germline ends. The CDR3 extends over 17 amino acids. Germline-derived CDR1 and CDR2 are MNHEY and SVGEGT. The CDR3 protein is CASSYSIWTSGAGTQYF. As DNA, the CDR3 is TGTGCCAGCAGTTACTCGATCTGGACGTCTGGGGCTGGGACCCAGTACTTC.

The rearrangement uses TRBV25-1 and TRBJ1-3, with a possible D match to TRBD1 (6 bases). V was cut by 5 bases and J by 2 bases, with 19 bases left in between. Germline V gene sequence: CDR1 MGHDK, CDR2 SYGVNS. There are 17 residues in the CDR3. The CDR3 DNA reads TGTGCCAGCAGTCCAGCCCCCGGGACAAGGGCTGGAAACACCATATATTTT. Amino acid sequence: CASSPAPGTRAGNTIYF.

The genes are TRBV9 and TRBJ2-7; maybe TRBD1 (5 bases). The CDR3 length is 14 residues. Germline CDR1 is SGDLS and CDR2 is YYNGEE. Trimming shortened V by 0 bases and J by 4 bases, and 11 bases separated the two germline ends. The chain's CDR3 is CASSVAQESYEQYF. CDR3 bases: TGTGCCAGCAGCGTAGCACAGGAATCTTACGAGCAGTACTTC.

The rearrangement links TRBV29-1 to TRBJ2-1; 16 bases are a match to TRBD2. Germline CDR1 is SQVTM and CDR2 is ANQGSEA. The CDR3 consists of 17 residues. V was clipped by 4 bases and J by 5 bases; unmatched bases: 8. The CDR3 region is CSVGGLAGGYLNNEQFF. In DNA form, the CDR3 reads TGCAGCGTTGGGGGACTAGCGGGAGGGTACCTTAACAATGAGCAGTTCTTC.

This sequence joins TRBV28 and TRBJ1-3, with a tentative D call TRBD1 (5 bases). V was clipped by 7 bases and J by 4 bases, with 14 bases between them. Germline V gives CDR1 MDHEN, CDR2 SYDVKM. The CDR3 runs 14 residues. The CDR3 DNA sequence: TGTGCCAGCACCCCACAGGTGGGGGGAAACACCATATATTTT. Amino acid sequence: CASTPQVGGNTIYF.